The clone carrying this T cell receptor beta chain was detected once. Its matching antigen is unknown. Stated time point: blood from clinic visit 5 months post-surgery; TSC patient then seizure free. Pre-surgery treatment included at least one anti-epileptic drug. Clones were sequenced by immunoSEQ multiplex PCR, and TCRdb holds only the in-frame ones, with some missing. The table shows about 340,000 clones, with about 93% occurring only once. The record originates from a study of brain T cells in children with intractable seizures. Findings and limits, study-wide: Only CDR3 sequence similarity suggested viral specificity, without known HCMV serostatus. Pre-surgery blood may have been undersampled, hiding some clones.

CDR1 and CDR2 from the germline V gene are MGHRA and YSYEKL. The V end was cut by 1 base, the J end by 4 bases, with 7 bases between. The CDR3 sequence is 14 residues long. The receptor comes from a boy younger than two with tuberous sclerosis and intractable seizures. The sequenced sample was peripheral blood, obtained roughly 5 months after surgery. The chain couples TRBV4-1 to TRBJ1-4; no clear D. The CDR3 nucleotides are TGCGCCAGCAGCCAAGTAGACTTTAATGAAAAACTGTTTTTT. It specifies CASSQVDFNEKLFF.